The 27 T cell receptor beta chains below all came from one sample that was sequenced in a study of graft-versus-host responses after intestinal transplantation. Method: immunoSEQ multiplex PCR; TCRdb's copy keeps in-frame clones and lacks some. This sample has 80,000 to 100,000 clones, with roughly nine tenths found just once. No antigen has been assigned to these receptors. The source material was unstimulated CD4+ T cells sorted from spleen or lymph node cells, sampled before intestinal transplant. The receptors come from a human donor who received an intestinal transplant.

The J gene is TRBJ1-1, the V gene TRBV6-5, with TRBD1 matching over 7 bases. With 0 bases clipped from V and 8 bases from J, the junction kept 6 bases outside the gene matches. From germline, CDR1 is MNHEY and CDR2 SVGAGI. The CDR3 loop spans 14 amino acids. DNA of the CDR3: TGTGCCAGCAGTTACTCAGGACAGGCGATCGAAGCTTTCTTT. Protein: CASSYSGQAIEAFF.

The CDR3 region has the DNA TGTGCCATCAGTGAGGGCCGCCATGAGACCCAGTACTTC. This translates into CAISEGRHETQYF. This chain links TRBV10-3 with TRBJ2-5, with D uncertain. Trimming removed 2 bases from V and 5 bases from J, with 9 bases in between. Germline assignment: CDR1 ENHRY and CDR2 SYGVKD. This CDR3 spans 13 amino acids.

V gene TRBV4-2 combines with J gene TRBJ1-1, with unresolved D. Trimming removed 0 bases at V and 3 bases at J, with 5 bases between. The CDR3 consists of 13 residues. Germline V gene data show CDR1 as LGHNA and CDR2 as YNFKEQ. CDR3 in DNA: TGTGCCAGCAGCCAAGATCCGGACACTGAAGCTTTCTTT. It translates to CASSQDPDTEAFF.

The CDR3 reads CASSPGTGRVETQYF. The CDR3 nucleotides read TGTGCCAGCAGTCCCGGGACAGGGAGGGTCGAGACCCAGTACTTC. The chain links TRBV6-6 to TRBJ2-5, with 9 bases that match TRBD1. Unmatched junction bases numbered 9, after V lost 5 bases and J lost 5 bases. Germline V gene lookup returns CDR1 MNHNY and CDR2 SVGAGI (reference sequence). The CDR3 is made up of 15 amino acids.

V usage is TRBV13 and J usage is TRBJ1-3, with 8 bases identical to TRBD1. After removal of 7 bases from V and 2 bases from J, the junction contained 4 bases not matched to a gene. CDR1 is PRHDT and CDR2 is FYEKMQ in the germline V gene (reference sequence). The CDR3 runs 14 residues. In nucleotides, the CDR3 is TGTGCCAGCATCAGACAGGGGCCTGGAAACACCATATATTTT. Amino acid sequence: CASIRQGPGNTIYF. The full variable domain, completed using reference TRBV13 and TRBJ1-3, is AAGVIQSPRHLIKEKRETATLKCYPIPRHDTVYWYQQGPGQDPQFLISFYEKMQSDKGSIPDRFSAQQFSDYHSELNMSSLELGDSALYFCASIRQGPGNTIYFGEGSWLTVV.

The V and J genes are TRBV27 and TRBJ2-7; TRBD1 is a possible D gene (5 bases). Germline CDR1 is MNHEY and CDR2 is SMNVEV (reference sequence). V dropped 4 bases and J dropped 4 bases, with 17 bases sitting between them. The CDR3 covers 15 residues. The CDR3 sequence is CASSSTDPIMYEQYF. CDR3 nucleotide sequence: TGTGCCAGCAGTTCGACAGACCCTATAATGTACGAGCAGTACTTC.

The J gene is TRBJ2-7, the V gene TRBV2; TRBD1 aligns across 7 bases. The CDR3 length is 12 residues. J gave up 4 bases and V 6 bases, and 3 bases lay outside the gene matches. Germline CDR1 and CDR2: SNHLY and FYNNEI. CDR3 bases: TGTGCCAGCAGACAGGGGAGTTACGAGCAGTACTTC. Protein sequence: CASRQGSYEQYF. Filled out from reference TRBV2 and TRBJ2-7, the complete variable domain reads EPEVTQTPSHQVTQMGQEVILRCVPISNHLYFYWYRQILGQKVEFLVSFYNNEISEKSEIFDDQFSVERPDGSNFTLKIRSTKLEDSAMYFCASRQGSYEQYFGPGTRLTVT.

The chain has TRBV10-3 and TRBJ1-6; D perhaps matches TRBD1 (6 bases). CDR1 ENHRY and CDR2 SYGVKD come from the germline V gene. V was pared by 4 bases and J by 8 bases, with 21 bases between. The CDR3 covers 17 residues. The CDR3 spells CAISGLELQGMDSPLHF. CDR3 nucleotide sequence: TGTGCCATCAGTGGGCTAGAATTACAGGGAATGGATTCACCCCTCCACTTT.

The rearrangement uses TRBV11-3 and TRBJ2-3; 10 bases line up with TRBD2. CDR3 size: 16 residues. CDR1 is SGHNT and CDR2 is YENEEA in the germline V gene. The trim removed 5 bases at V and 1 base at J, leaving 6 bases unmatched. In DNA form, the CDR3 reads TGTGCCAGCAGCCATACCGGGACTAGCGGCACAGATACGCAGTATTTT. It codes for CASSHTGTSGTDTQYF.

The chain has TRBV10-3 and TRBJ2-1; 11 bases map to TRBD2. The length of the CDR3 is 13 residues. CDR1 and CDR2 from the germline V gene are ENHRY and SYGVKD. Trimming removed 11 bases from V and 8 bases from J; junction bases left unmatched: 8. CDR3 bases: TGTGCCTCCACTAGCGGGAGTAGCCATGAGCAGTTCTTC. This codes for CASTSGSSHEQFF.

The chain links TRBV27 to TRBJ2-6, with D perhaps matching TRBD2 (6 bases). CDR1 MNHEY and CDR2 SMNVEV come from the germline V gene (reference sequence). V was trimmed by 2 bases and J by 1 base, leaving 9 bases between them. The CDR3 extends over 16 amino acids. The CDR3 sequence: CASSLRGTSGANVLTF. The CDR3 DNA is TGTGCCAGCAGTTTACGCGGGACTTCTGGGGCCAACGTCCTGACTTTC.

The CDR3 region is CASSLERGARTQYF. CDR3 coding DNA: TGCGCCAGCAGCTTGGAGCGGGGGGCCAGGACCCAGTACTTC. The V and J genes are TRBV5-1 and TRBJ2-5; 9 bases map to TRBD2. CDR3 length equals 14 residues. CDR1 and CDR2 (germline): SGHRS, YFSETQ. Trimming removed 0 bases from V and 7 bases from J; junction bases left unmatched: 4.

The chain uses TRBV5-8 and TRBJ2-7; a possible D gene is TRBD1 (5 bases). The CDR3 is 15 residues long. The V gene lost 2 bases and the J gene lost 4 bases, with 16 bases spanning the gap. Germline CDR1 and CDR2: SGHTS and YDEGEE. CDR3 nucleotides: TGTGCCAGCAGCTTAGGAACAGGCAGGGCTTACGAGCAGTACTTC. This gives the protein CASSLGTGRAYEQYF.

The chain carries TRBV5-1 and TRBJ1-5; D remains ambiguous. The length of the CDR3 is 17 residues. Trimming took 0 bases from V and 0 from J, leaving 13 bases between them. Germline loops: CDR1 SGHRS, CDR2 YFSETQ. The CDR3 protein is CASSLGREAYSNQPQHF. CDR3 in DNA: TGCGCCAGCAGCTTGGGTCGCGAGGCATATAGCAATCAGCCCCAGCATTTT.

V is TRBV28 and J is TRBJ1-2; TRBD1 matches at 8 bases. CDR3 length equals 14 residues. The trim removed 7 bases at V and 8 bases at J, leaving 12 bases unmatched. Germline CDR1 reads MDHEN; CDR2 reads SYDVKM. CDR3 coding DNA: TGTGCCAGCATCGGTCCCGCCGGGACAGGAGGCTACACCTTC. Its translation: CASIGPAGTGGYTF.

The chain recombines TRBV5-1 with TRBJ2-7, with D tentatively TRBD1 (6 bases). The CDR3 extends over 16 amino acids. With 5 bases removed from V and 1 base from J, the gap between germline ends came to 19 bases. Per germline, CDR1 SGHRS and CDR2 YFSETQ. CDR3 in DNA: TGCGCCAGCAGTTATTGGGGGCGGGCCGTTTCCTACGAGCAGTACTTC. Its translation is CASSYWGRAVSYEQYF.

The genes are TRBV5-1 and TRBJ2-7; D is possibly TRBD1 (6 bases). This CDR3 has 15 amino acids. Germline values: CDR1 SGHRS, CDR2 YFSETQ. The V and J ends lost 0 bases and 4 bases respectively, with 14 bases between them. CDR3 nucleotides: TGCGCCAGCAGCTTGGGCCTCAGGGGAAGATACGAGCAGTACTTC. This translates into CASSLGLRGRYEQYF. Together with reference TRBV5-1 and TRBJ2-7, the CDR3 gives the full variable domain: KAGVTQTPRYLIKTRGQQVTLSCSPISGHRSVSWYQQTPGQGLQFLFEYFSETQRNKGNFPGRFSGRQFSNSRSEMNVSTLELGDSALYLCASSLGLRGRYEQYFGPGTRLTVT.

The V call is TRBV25-1, the J call TRBJ1-5, with 7 bases that match TRBD1. The CDR3 has 14 amino acids. CDR1 MGHDK and CDR2 SYGVNS come from the germline V gene. Germline trimming cut 4 bases from V and 4 bases from J; bases unmatched to any gene: 4. CDR3 coding DNA: TGTGCCAGCAGTGTCACAGGGGCGAATCAGCCCCAGCATTTT. Protein product: CASSVTGANQPQHF.

The chain couples TRBV9 to TRBJ2-5; 13 bases align to TRBD2. The J segment lost 1 base and the V segment lost 2 bases, leaving 2 bases of the junction unmatched. This CDR3 is 16 amino acids long. In germline, CDR1 is SGDLS, CDR2 YYNGEE. DNA for the CDR3: TGTGCCAGCAGCGTGGGGACTAGCGGGGTCCAAGAGACCCAGTACTTC. Translating it yields CASSVGTSGVQETQYF.

This clone was seen just once. This sequence joins TRBV5-1 and TRBJ2-5; no firm D call. The CDR3 has 13 amino acids. Trimming removed 4 bases from V and 6 bases from J, with 13 bases in between. The V gene's germline CDR1 is SGHRS and CDR2 YFSETQ. The DNA for the CDR3 is TGCGCCAGCAGCCCAGACTCCATGAAGACCCAGTACTTC. It yields the protein CASSPDSMKTQYF.

The chain has TRBV5-1 and TRBJ1-6, with 9 positions matching TRBD1. From germline, CDR1 is SGHRS and CDR2 YFSETQ. V lost 0 bases to trimming and J lost 4 bases; unmatched junction nucleotides: 5. This CDR3 spans 17 amino acids. The CDR3 here is CASSLARTGAYNSPLHF. In DNA, the CDR3 is TGCGCCAGCAGCTTGGCCAGGACAGGGGCTTATAATTCACCCCTCCACTTT.

This clone was picked up one time. The chain has TRBV9 and TRBJ2-1, with D possibly TRBD2 on 6 matching bases. The CDR3 is made up of 16 amino acids. CDR1 and CDR2 (germline): SGDLS, YYNGEE. The germline V and J ends were trimmed by 4 bases and 8 bases, with 22 bases remaining between them. CDR3 in amino acids: CASSPRGSVVDDEQFF. CDR3 DNA: TGTGCCAGCAGCCCCCGGGGGTCAGTGGTCGACGATGAGCAGTTCTTC.

The chain carries TRBV6-5 and TRBJ2-1; 7 bases are a match to TRBD1. Trimming removed 6 bases from V and 4 bases from J; junction bases left unmatched: 9. CDR3 length equals 15 residues. Per the germline V gene, CDR1 is MNHEY and CDR2 is SVGAGI. The CDR3 reads CASRTGIGGYNEQFF. The CDR3 bases are TGTGCCAGCAGGACAGGGATTGGGGGTTACAATGAGCAGTTCTTC.

The V call is TRBV7-2, the J call TRBJ2-1; TRBD1 might be the D (6 bases). With 3 bases removed from V and 10 bases from J, the gap between germline ends came to 16 bases. The CDR3 totals 14 residues. Germline CDR1 is SGHTA and CDR2 is FQGNSA. The CDR3 spells CASSFPGQLREQFF. The CDR3 nucleotides read TGTGCCAGCAGCTTTCCGGGACAATTACGGGAGCAGTTCTTC.

The V call is TRBV29-1, the J call TRBJ2-7; 9 bases agree with TRBD1. J was trimmed by 5 bases and V by 4 bases; bases with no gene match: 6. Germline CDR1 SQVTM, CDR2 ANQGSEA. This CDR3 is 13 amino acids long. CDR3 sequence reads: CSVGWDRDHEQYF. CDR3 bases: TGCAGCGTTGGTTGGGACAGGGACCACGAGCAGTACTTC.

The rearrangement joins TRBV5-8 to TRBJ1-3; TRBD1 matches at 7 bases. This CDR3 has 15 amino acids. The junction had 6 bases not matched to a gene; V was cut back by 4 bases and J by 2 bases. Germline V CDR1 and CDR2: SGHTS, YDEGEE. The CDR3, as DNA: TGTGCCAGCAGCGGACGGACAGGTCCTGGAAACACCATATATTTT. Translating it yields CASSGRTGPGNTIYF.

The chain combines TRBV9 with TRBJ2-1; 7 positions agree with TRBD2. CDR1 SGDLS and CDR2 YYNGEE come from the germline V gene. The CDR3 has 18 residues. With V trimmed by 0 bases and J by 0 bases, 9 bases remained unmatched. CDR3: CASSVGVAGGSSYNEQFF. The CDR3 DNA reads as TGTGCCAGCAGCGTAGGCGTAGCGGGTGGGAGCTCCTACAATGAGCAGTTCTTC.